This note documents a single T cell receptor (beta chain) sequence. Assay used: immunoSEQ multiplex PCR; TCRdb lists only in-frame clones, some missing. The sample shows under 100,000 clones, 85% to 95% of them seen only once. The V segment lost 4 bases and the J segment 5 bases; nucleotides outside the gene matches: 2. The CDR3 consists of 13 residues. Germline assignment: CDR1 MNHNY and CDR2 SVGAGI (reference sequence). This entry is derived from a study of cytomegalovirus exposure and HLA in healthy donors. At the level of the study: In a later analysis, the roughly 120 validation repertoires were reported to have used the same platform as the 600 to 800 first-cohort repertoires.

This receptor was taken from a woman between 18 and 29 years old in good health and CMV-seronegative. The chain has TRBV6-6 and TRBJ1-1; 9 nucleotides line up with TRBD1. Sequenced material: PBMCs. Here the CDR3 DNA reads TGTGCCAGCAGTTGGGACAGGGATACTGAAGCTTTCTTT. This gives the protein CASSWDRDTEAFF.